The 14 T cell receptor beta chains given below trace back to one sample, sequenced in a study of T cell repertoires in cytomegalovirus infection. TCRdb analysed the reads with MiXCR anew, one entry per CDR3 protein. The table has approximately 490,000 distinct CDR3 sequences, 10% to 12% seen once. Sequenced: PBMCs. The origin of the receptors is a human donor in good health (CMV status not recorded). Some clones in this sample may be carry-over from other donors' samples.

This clonotype was observed at least ten times. V gene TRBV7-3 combines with J gene TRBJ2-4, with a tentative D call TRBD2 (6 bases). The V gene lost 1 base and the J gene lost 3 bases, with 7 bases spanning the gap. This CDR3 is 14 amino acids long. Germline CDR1 reads SGHTA; CDR2 reads FQGTGA. CDR3 amino acids: CASSLNGGKNIQYF. In DNA form, the CDR3 reads TGTGCCAGCAGCTTAAACGGGGGCAAAAACATTCAGTACTTC.

This clonotype appeared many times. V and J are TRBV7-2 and TRBJ2-2, with 16 bases aligning to TRBD2. Germline CDR1 SGHTA, CDR2 FQGNSA. The CDR3 sequence is 19 residues long. Unmatched junction bases numbered 6, after V lost 4 bases and J lost 1 base. This chain's CDR3 is CASSSLGLAGGGNTGELFF. In DNA, the CDR3 is TGTGCCAGCAGCTCATTGGGACTAGCGGGAGGGGGGAACACCGGGGAGCTGTTTTTT.

This clonotype was counted ten times or more. This sequence joins TRBV20-1 and TRBJ2-5, with TRBD1 matching over 10 bases. This CDR3 has 14 amino acids. CDR1 and CDR2 (germline): DFQATT, SNEGSKA (reference sequence). Germline trimming cut 2 bases from V and 1 base from J; bases unmatched to any gene: 1. The CDR3 here is CSARRDRGQETQYF. The DNA of the CDR3 is TGCAGTGCTAGACGGGACAGGGGCCAAGAGACCCAGTACTTC.

This clonotype has a count of ten or more. The chain employs TRBV11-3 and TRBJ1-5, with D perhaps TRBD1 (5 bases). V shed 1 base and J shed 4 bases, with 14 bases lying between them. This CDR3 region has 16 residues. The V gene's germline CDR1 is SGHNT and CDR2 YENEEA. DNA of the CDR3: TGTGCCAGCAGCTTAGTACGTGGTGGGGCGAATCAGCCCCAGCATTTT. Translation gives CASSLVRGGANQPQHF.

This clonotype was found many times. The chain carries TRBV12-3 or TRBV12-4 and TRBJ1-1; D is uncertain. V lost 7 bases and J 0 bases, leaving 12 bases between the germline ends. CDR3 length: 14 amino acids. The CDR3 DNA reads TGTGCCAGCATGGGCGGCCACATGAACACTGAAGCTTTCTTT. Its translation: CASMGGHMNTEAFF.

Notes on this clonotype: This may come from a read error, since a much larger clone is one base off. The chain is built from TRBV2 and TRBJ2-3, with D perhaps TRBD1 or TRBD2 (5 bases each). This CDR3 spans 14 amino acids. Per germline, CDR1 SNHLY and CDR2 FYNNEI. As DNA, the CDR3 is TGTGCCAGCAGTGACCGGGGCTCCACAGATACGCGGTATTTT. Translation gives CASSDRGSTDTRYF.

The V gene is TRBV28, the J gene TRBJ1-1, with D possibly being TRBD1 (6 bases). In germline, CDR1 is MDHEN, CDR2 SYDVKM. Trimming pared 6 bases from V and 1 base from J, leaving 12 bases between. This CDR3 comprises 14 residues. The CDR3 nucleotides are TGTGCCAGCAGACCGGGACAAGCGAACACTGAAGCTTTCTTT. It translates to CASRPGQANTEAFF. Drawing the rest from reference TRBV28 and TRBJ1-1, the complete variable domain is DVKVTQSSRYLVKRTGEKVFLECVQDMDHENMFWYRQDPGLGLRLIYFSYDVKMKEKGDIPEGYSVSREKKERFSLILESASTNQTSMYLCASRPGQANTEAFFGQGTRLTVV.

This clonotype was detected ten times or more. The V and J genes are TRBV19 and TRBJ2-1; no firm D call. Between the trimmed V and J ends, which lost 0 bases and 10 bases, there was a span of 16 bases. CDR3 length equals 15 residues. CDR1 is LNHDA and CDR2 is SQIVND in the germline V gene (reference sequence). CDR3 nucleotide sequence: TGTGCCAGTAGTATAGATAGGGTAGCCCAAGGAGAGCAGTTCTTC. Its translation: CASSIDRVAQGEQFF.

This clonotype was seen a handful of times. J is TRBJ2-2 and V is TRBV19; 7 bases agree with TRBD2. The ends lost 2 bases at V and 4 bases at J; junction bases unmatched: 4. Germline CDR1 and CDR2: LNHDA and SQIVND (reference sequence). This CDR3 has 15 amino acids. The DNA of the CDR3 is TGTGCCAGTAGTATATCTGGCGGGAGCACCGGGGAGCTGTTTTTT. Translated: CASSISGGSTGELFF.

This clonotype was detected many times. The J gene is TRBJ1-2, the V gene TRBV3-1, with D possibly being TRBD1 (6 bases). The CDR3 has 14 residues. The V end lost 4 bases, the J end lost 3 bases, and 12 bases lay between the germline ends. Germline CDR1 is LGHDT and CDR2 is YNNKEL (reference sequence). As DNA, the CDR3 is TGTGCCAGCAGCCCGGGACATGGTGACTATGGCTACACCTTC. Translating gives CASSPGHGDYGYTF. Looking up the rest from reference TRBV3-1 and TRBJ1-2 gives the full variable domain: DTAVSQTPKYLVTQMGNDKSIKCEQNLGHDTMYWYKQDSKKFLKIMFSYNNKELIINETVPNRFSPKSPDKAHLNLHINSLELGDSAVYFCASSPGHGDYGYTFGSGTRLTVV.

This chain uses TRBV28 with TRBJ2-3; D might be TRBD2 (5 bases). This CDR3 comprises 13 residues. V was cut by 7 bases and J by 0 bases, with 8 bases left in between. The germline gives CDR1 MDHEN, CDR2 SYDVKM. The DNA of the CDR3 is TGTGCCAGCAACGAGGGTAGCACAGATACGCAGTATTTT. It encodes CASNEGSTDTQYF.

This chain links TRBV7-9 with TRBJ2-1; TRBD2 matches 9 bases. There are 16 residues in the CDR3. The V gene's germline CDR1 is SEHNR and CDR2 FQNEAQ (reference sequence). After removal of 4 bases from V and 3 bases from J, the junction contained 7 bases not matched to a gene. CDR3 coding DNA: TGTGCCAGCAGCTCCGAGCGGGAGGTCCGCTACAATGAGCAGTTCTTC. Translating it yields CASSSEREVRYNEQFF.

This rearrangement joins TRBV12-3 or TRBV12-4 to TRBJ2-5, with 9 bases that match TRBD2. The CDR3 spans 13 residues. The ends lost 5 bases at V and 5 bases at J; junction bases unmatched: 3. CDR3 in DNA: TGTGCCAGCAGTGTCGGACTAGCGGAGACCCAGTACTTC. Translated: CASSVGLAETQYF.

This clonotype was recorded at least ten times. V usage is TRBV11-2 and J usage is TRBJ1-2; 7 nucleotides line up with TRBD1. Germline-derived CDR1 and CDR2 are SGHAT and FQNNGV. There are 15 residues in the CDR3. J was trimmed by 4 bases and V by 4 bases; bases with no gene match: 9. CDR3 coding DNA: TGTGCCAGCAGCTCCGTGAAGGGGGCAGTCTATGGCTACACCTTC. Amino acid sequence: CASSSVKGAVYGYTF.